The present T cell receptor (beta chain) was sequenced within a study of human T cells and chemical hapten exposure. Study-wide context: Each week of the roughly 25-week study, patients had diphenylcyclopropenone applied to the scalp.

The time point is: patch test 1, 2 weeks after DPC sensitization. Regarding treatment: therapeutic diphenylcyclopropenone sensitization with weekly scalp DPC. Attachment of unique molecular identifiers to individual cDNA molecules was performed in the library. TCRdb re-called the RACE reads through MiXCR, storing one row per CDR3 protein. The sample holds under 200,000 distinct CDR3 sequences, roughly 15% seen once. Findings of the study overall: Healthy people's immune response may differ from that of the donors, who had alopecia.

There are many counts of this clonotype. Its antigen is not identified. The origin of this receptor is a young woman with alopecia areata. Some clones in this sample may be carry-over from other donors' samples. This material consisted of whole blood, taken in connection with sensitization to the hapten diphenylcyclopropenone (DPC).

CDR3 DNA: TGCGCCAGCAGCACCGGGACAGGGAGTCAGGGCGACTATGGCTACACCTTC. Translation gives CASSTGTGSQGDYGYTF. The chain recombines TRBV5-1 with TRBJ1-2; 9 bases map to TRBD1. The length of the CDR3 is 17 residues. The V segment lost 4 bases and the J segment 3 bases; nucleotides outside the gene matches: 13. The V gene's germline CDR1 is SGHRS and CDR2 YFSETQ. The variable domain in full, with the rest retrieved from reference TRBV5-1 and TRBJ1-2, is KAGVTQTPRYLIKTRGQQVTLSCSPISGHRSVSWYQQTPGQGLQFLFEYFSETQRNKGNFPGRFSGRQFSNSRSEMNVSTLELGDSALYLCASSTGTGSQGDYGYTFGSGTRLTVV.